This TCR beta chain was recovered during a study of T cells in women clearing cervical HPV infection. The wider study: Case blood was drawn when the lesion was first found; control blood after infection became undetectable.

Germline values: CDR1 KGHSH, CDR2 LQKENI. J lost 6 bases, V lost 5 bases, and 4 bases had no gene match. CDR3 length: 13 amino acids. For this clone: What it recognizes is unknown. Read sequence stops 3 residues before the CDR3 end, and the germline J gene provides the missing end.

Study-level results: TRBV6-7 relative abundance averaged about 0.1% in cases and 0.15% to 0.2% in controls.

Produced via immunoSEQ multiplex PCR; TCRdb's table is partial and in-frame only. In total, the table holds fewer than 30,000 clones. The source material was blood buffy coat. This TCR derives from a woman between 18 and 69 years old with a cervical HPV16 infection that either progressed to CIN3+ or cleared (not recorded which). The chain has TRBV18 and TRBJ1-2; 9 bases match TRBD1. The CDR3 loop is CASSSDRGNGYTF. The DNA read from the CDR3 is TGTGCCAGCTCATCAGACAGGGGGAATGGC.